The clone carrying this T cell receptor beta chain has a count of ten or more. The antigen remains undetermined. These data belong to a study of Graves' ophthalmopathy and Graves' hyperthyroidism. Trimming at V came to 1 base and at J to 4 bases, leaving 8 bases not matched to a gene. CDR3 length: 16 amino acids. From germline, CDR1 is LNHNV and CDR2 YYDKDF (reference sequence). Researchers turned away patients with other autoimmune diseases, uncontrolled infections, pregnancy or lactation. Diagnostic conclusions were grounded in clinical symptoms, serum thyroxine, TRAb, thyroid ultrasound and orbital computed tomography. Notes on the study in general: Most thyroid-expanded clonotypes exceeding 0.001 frequency were also found in blood.

The sequenced template was RNA, covering the TCR beta CDR3 region. HTBI-primed first-round RT-PCR preceded second-round multiplex PCR. From the multiplex PCR reads, TCRdb called clonotypes with MiXCR, one entry per CDR3 protein. Among a few hundred thousand distinct CDR3 sequences listed, about 16% were seen once. This clonotype was obtained from a woman under 30 with stable Graves' hyperthyroidism. The chain is built from TRBV15 and TRBJ1-2, with 8 nucleotides matching TRBD1. Sequencing was performed on peripheral blood. CDR3 bases: TGTGCCACCAGCAGAGGGTTGGGGACAGGAGGCTATGGCTACACCTTC. Its protein product is CATSRGLGTGGYGYTF.